This is a list of T cell receptor beta chains from one sample in a study of shared clonotypes between healthy human individuals. The data were produced by immunoSEQ multiplex PCR, yet TCRdb's version contains in-frame clones alone and is incomplete. The sample has more than 2 million clones; over 85% are singletons. Sequencing was performed on naive CD8+ T cells from PBMCs. The receptors were gathered from a young man in good health. Some clones in this sample may be carry-over from other donors' samples. Each CDR3 is given with its conserved first and last residue. A D gene is named only where the DNA matches it firmly. A clone size is listed for some rows: how often the clone was seen (once, few, many), or a class if it is expanded.

J gene	V gene	D gene	clone size	CDR3 protein	CDR3 DNA
TRBJ1-5	TRBV5-6	-	-	CASSFGLGQPQHF	TGTGCCAGCAGTTTTGGGTTAGGTCAGCCCCAGCATTTT
TRBJ2-1	TRBV4-3	-	-	CASSQVRDGGYNEQFF	TGCGCCAGCAGCCAAGTCCGGGACGGGGGCTACAATGAGCAGTTCTTC
TRBJ2-3	TRBV7-2	TRBD2	-	CASSSQREGPDTQYF	TGTGCCAGCAGCTCACAGCGGGAGGGCCCAGATACGCAGTATTTT
TRBJ2-7	TRBV27	-	-	CASSFQSSIYEQYF	TGTGCCAGCAGTTTCCAGTCATCTATCTACGAGCAGTACTTC
TRBJ2-2	TRBV30	TRBD1	-	CAWTQGTAAGELFF	TGTGCCTGGACGCAGGGGACAGCGGCCGGGGAGCTGTTTTTT
TRBJ2-3	TRBV28	TRBD2	-	CASSQGLAGWGGTDTQYF	TGTGCCAGCAGTCAGGGACTAGCGGGATGGGGGGGGACAGATACGCAGTATTTT
TRBJ1-4	TRBV2	-	-	CASSEGAGLNEKLFF	TGTGCCAGCAGTGAAGGTGCAGGTCTTAATGAAAAACTGTTTTTT
TRBJ2-3	TRBV29-1	TRBD2	-	CSVDGLERAITDTQYF	TGCAGCGTTGACGGACTAGAGCGCGCAATCACAGATACGCAGTATTTT
TRBJ1-2	TRBV4-1	TRBD1	-	CASSPRDRDQINYGYTF	TGCGCCAGCAGCCCTCGGGACAGAGATCAAATCAACTATGGCTACACCTTC
TRBJ2-7	TRBV28	TRBD1	-	CASSFPNTGDSYEQYF	TGTGCCAGCAGTTTCCCTAATACAGGGGACTCCTACGAGCAGTACTTC
TRBJ2-1	TRBV5-1	-	-	CASSPLGVYNEQFF	TGCGCCAGCTCACCTTTGGGCGTTTACAATGAGCAGTTCTTC
TRBJ2-7	TRBV19	-	-	CASSIVGGSYEQYF	TGTGCCAGTAGTATAGTCGGCGGATCCTACGAGCAGTACTTC
TRBJ2-7	TRBV29-1	-	-	CSVLTGQAHLQYF	TGCAGCGTTTTGACTGGGCAGGCCCACCTCCAGTACTTC
TRBJ1-1	TRBV11-2	-	few	CASSLASQVGAFF	TGTGCCAGCAGCTTAGCGAGTCAGGTCGGAGCTTTCTTT
TRBJ2-2	TRBV11-2	TRBD2	-	CASSLGRSASGSGTGELFF	TGTGCCAGCAGCTTAGGTCGGAGCGCTAGCGGGAGCGGGACCGGGGAGCTGTTTTTT
TRBJ2-2	TRBV7-7	TRBD1	-	CATIGQGRKTGELFF	TGTGCCACGATTGGACAGGGGCGGAAAACCGGGGAGCTGTTTTTT
TRBJ2-3	TRBV7-9	-	-	CASSLWADTQYF	TGTGCCAGCAGCTTATGGGCAGATACGCAGTATTTT
TRBJ2-7	TRBV19	-	-	CASSIGLASYEQYF	TGTGCCAGTAGTATAGGGCTAGCCTCCTACGAGCAGTACTTC
TRBJ2-3	TRBV15	TRBD2	once	CATSRDLREPDTQYF	TGTGCCACCAGCAGAGATCTGCGGGAGCCAGATACGCAGTATTTT
TRBJ2-7	TRBV7-6	-	-	CASSLRPEGWEVSSYEQYF	TGTGCCAGCAGCTTACGCCCCGAGGGATGGGAGGTAAGCTCCTACGAGCAGTACTTC
TRBJ2-1	TRBV18	-	-	CASSPPKGISSYNEQFF	TGTGCCAGCTCACCACCGAAAGGGATCAGCTCCTACAATGAGCAGTTCTTC
TRBJ2-7	TRBV6-1	-	-	CASSDVGVSYEQYF	TGTGCCAGCAGTGACGTGGGAGTTTCCTACGAGCAGTACTTC
TRBJ2-1	TRBV27	-	-	CASSLLVSYNEQFF	TGTGCCAGCAGTTTACTAGTTTCCTACAATGAGCAGTTCTTC
TRBJ2-3	TRBV11-2	TRBD2	-	CASSLTSGNTDTQYF	TGTGCCAGCAGCTTGACTAGCGGAAACACAGATACGCAGTATTTT
TRBJ1-2	TRBV4-1	-	-	CASSRLTHAGYGYTF	TGCGCCAGCAGCCGCCTGACTCACGCTGGCTATGGCTACACCTTC
TRBJ1-5	TRBV15	-	few	CATSRRHSNQPQHF	TGTGCCACCAGCAGACGCCATAGCAATCAGCCCCAGCATTTT
TRBJ2-7	TRBV29-1	-	-	CSVQGEDEQYF	TGCAGCGTACAAGGGGAGGACGAGCAGTACTTC
TRBJ2-5	TRBV19	-	-	CASSTPRMAEDTQYF	TGTGCCAGTAGTACACCGAGGATGGCCGAGGATACCCAGTACTTC
TRBJ2-1	TRBV28	TRBD2	-	CASSLSSGLYNEQFF	TGTGCCAGCAGTTTATCTAGCGGACTTTACAATGAGCAGTTCTTC
TRBJ1-5	TRBV9	-	-	CASSVERDPNQPQHF	TGTGCCAGCAGCGTAGAGCGGGATCCCAATCAGCCCCAGCATTTT
TRBJ1-3	TRBV7-9	-	-	CASSSERTRGSSGNTIYF	TGTGCCAGCAGCTCTGAACGAACTCGGGGGAGCTCTGGAAACACCATATATTTT
TRBJ2-1	TRBV30	-	once	CAWTLGHGINEQFF	TGTGCCTGGACCCTTGGACACGGGATCAATGAGCAGTTCTTC
TRBJ1-1	TRBV6-5	-	-	CASSYELALTFF	TGTGCCAGCAGTTACGAGTTGGCACTGACTTTCTTT
TRBJ2-3	TRBV7-2	-	-	CASSLAPLLGAGTDTQYF	TGTGCCAGCAGCTTAGCCCCTCTACTCGGCGCGGGCACAGATACGCAGTATTTT
TRBJ2-7	TRBV13	-	-	CASSLGQRPYEQYF	TGTGCCAGCAGCTTAGGACAGCGGCCCTACGAGCAGTACTTC
TRBJ2-2	TRBV9	-	-	CASSDRLGAGELFF	TGTGCCAGCAGCGATCGACTAGGGGCCGGGGAGCTGTTTTTT
TRBJ2-7	TRBV28	TRBD1	once	CASSLTGTGYEQYF	TGTGCCAGCAGTTTAACAGGGACAGGATACGAGCAGTACTTC
TRBJ1-5	TRBV27	-	-	CASSLAYGSNQPQHF	TGTGCCAGCAGTTTGGCGTACGGGTCCAATCAGCCCCAGCATTTT
TRBJ2-5	TRBV4-2	-	-	CASSQARGRIQETQYF	TGTGCCAGCAGCCAAGCCAGAGGACGGATCCAAGAGACCCAGTACTTC
TRBJ2-3	TRBV2	-	-	CASTSDTQYF	TGTGCCAGCACGTCGGATACGCAGTATTTT
TRBJ2-7	TRBV6-1	-	-	CANRYDGTYEQYF	TGTGCCAACCGATACGACGGAACCTACGAGCAGTACTTC
TRBJ1-4	TRBV7-9	-	-	CASSLGRAGEFRKLFF	TGTGCCAGCAGCTTAGGCCGGGCGGGGGAGTTCCGAAAACTGTTTTTT
TRBJ1-1	TRBV7-2	-	-	CASSYFGAGAEAFF	TGTGCCAGCAGCTATTTTGGGGCGGGGGCTGAAGCTTTCTTT
TRBJ2-1	TRBV5-1	TRBD1	-	CASSSGTERYNEQFF	TGCGCCAGCAGCTCCGGGACAGAAAGGTACAATGAGCAGTTCTTC